The table lists the clone carrying this T cell receptor beta chain with a few counts. At one end, the junction sequence differs from germline, possibly due to a read error. These data are taken from a study of spatial heterogeneity in lung cancer. Time point indicated: blood at routine non-recurrence follow-up after resection. Whole RNA from tumor, nontumor lung or frozen PBMC was sequenced unsorted. Single TCR cDNA molecules each had their own unique molecular identifier. TCRdb itself ran the 5' RACE reads through MiXCR, one entry per CDR3 protein. The repertoire holds under 150,000 distinct CDR3 sequences, with 12% as singletons. The CDR3 length is 15 residues. CDR1 is DFQATT and CDR2 is SNEGSKA in the germline V gene (reference sequence).

The receptor was derived from a male donor with early-stage non-small cell lung cancer. This chain links TRBV20-1 with TRBJ2-1; D is possibly TRBD2 (6 bases). Material: PBMCs, obtained at follow-up. CDR3 in amino acids: CSARDQLASHNEQFF. The CDR3 coding sequence is TGCAGTGCTAGAGATCAACTAGCCTCCCACAATGAGCAGTTCTTC.